The 27 T cell receptor beta chains given below trace back to one sample, sequenced in a study of blood T cell repertoires in COVID-19. Produced via immunoSEQ multiplex PCR; TCRdb's table is partial and in-frame only. The sample lists about 200,000 clones; 84% were seen once. Sample: peripheral blood. These receptors all stem from a man aged 50-59 years with active or convalescent COVID-19.

This chain's CDR3 is CASKGQGSSVAFF. In DNA, the CDR3 is TGTGCCAGCAAGGGACAGGGGAGTTCTGTCGCTTTCTTT. The chain is built from TRBV2 and TRBJ1-1; 10 bases align to TRBD1. The trim removed 7 bases at V and 11 bases at J, leaving 10 bases unmatched. CDR1 and CDR2 (germline): SNHLY, FYNNEI. The CDR3 runs to 13 residues.

The chain employs TRBV7-9 and TRBJ1-2, with 8 bases fitting TRBD1. V lost 5 bases, J lost 7 bases, and 12 bases stayed unmatched. The V gene's germline CDR1 is SEHNR and CDR2 FQNEAQ (reference sequence). This CDR3 has 15 amino acids. CDR3 protein: CASSPGWQGAGGYTF. CDR3 nucleotide sequence: TGTGCCAGCAGCCCAGGGTGGCAGGGGGCAGGTGGCTACACCTTC.

CDR3 loop: CASSLTSGSRTDTQYF. The CDR3 nucleotides read TGTGCCAGCAGTTTGACTAGCGGGAGTCGGACAGATACGCAGTATTTT. The chain has TRBV6-5 and TRBJ2-3, with 12 nucleotides matching TRBD2. The germline CDR1 and CDR2 sequences are MNHEY and SVGAGI. The CDR3 contains 16 residues. V was clipped by 4 bases and J by 3 bases; unmatched bases: 5.

The chain carries TRBV18 and TRBJ2-1, with 8 bases matching TRBD2. The V gene's germline CDR1 is KGHSH and CDR2 LQKENI. J was trimmed by 2 bases and V by 0 bases; bases with no gene match: 3. CDR3 length equals 16 residues. This CDR3 is CASSPPGLGTYNEQFF. In nucleotides, the CDR3 is TGTGCCAGCTCACCACCGGGACTAGGAACCTACAATGAGCAGTTCTTC.

The chain has TRBV2 and TRBJ2-7; D unresolved. CDR1 and CDR2 from the germline V gene are SNHLY and FYNNEI. V was trimmed by 5 bases and J by 1 base, leaving 6 bases between them. The CDR3 covers 12 residues. The CDR3, as DNA: TGTGCCAGCAGTAGCGCTTCCTACGAGCAGTACTTC. Amino acid sequence: CASSSASYEQYF.

The gene calls are TRBV11-3 and TRBJ1-4, with 9 positions matching TRBD1. The CDR3 has 14 residues. In germline, CDR1 is SGHNT, CDR2 YENEEA. The V segment lost 5 bases and the J segment 3 bases; nucleotides outside the gene matches: 1. CDR3 sequence reads: CASSRDRANEKLFF. In DNA, the CDR3 is TGTGCCAGCAGCCGGGACAGGGCTAATGAAAAACTGTTTTTT.

The chain recombines TRBV7-2 with TRBJ1-5, with D unclear. Per germline, CDR1 SGHTA and CDR2 FQGNSA. This CDR3 is built from 15 residues. Trimming shortened V by 5 bases and J by 4 bases, and 15 bases separated the two germline ends. The CDR3, as DNA: TGTGCCAGCAGCGGAGGAAGGGTGGGGAATCAGCCCCAGCATTTT. It codes for CASSGGRVGNQPQHF.

The CDR3 sequence: CASSPGQGFNYGYTF. CDR3 nucleotide sequence: TGTGCCAGCAGCCCCGGACAGGGCTTTAACTATGGCTACACCTTC. The chain carries TRBV5-4 and TRBJ1-2, with TRBD1 identical over 8 bases. The CDR3 totals 15 residues. Trimming cost V 4 bases and J 1 base; bases outside gene matches: 6. The germline V gene encodes CDR1 SGHNT and CDR2 YYREEE (reference sequence).

This clone was counted once. The rearrangement joins TRBV7-6 to TRBJ1-6; a weak D match, TRBD1 (6 bases). This CDR3 comprises 17 residues. V shed 5 bases and J shed 7 bases, with 21 bases lying between them. Germline CDR1 SGHVS, CDR2 FNYEAQ. The CDR3 nucleotides are TGTGCCAGCAGCCCCACTTTGGGGAGGGACAACAATTCACCCCTCCACTTT. It codes for CASSPTLGRDNNSPLHF. Filled out from reference TRBV7-6 and TRBJ1-6, the complete variable domain reads GAGVSQSPRYKVTKRGQDVALRCDPISGHVSLYWYRQALGQGPEFLTYFNYEAQQDKSGLPNDRFSAERPEGSISTLTIQRTEQRDSAMYRCASSPTLGRDNNSPLHFGNGTRLTVT.

As regards this clone: Other DNA sequences within the sample encode an identical CDR3. This chain joins TRBV6-5 and TRBJ2-1, with 10 bases identical to TRBD1. Germline assignment: CDR1 MNHEY and CDR2 SVGAGI. The CDR3 totals 15 residues. The J segment lost 5 bases and the V segment lost 0 bases, leaving 1 base of the junction unmatched. The CDR3 DNA reads as TGTGCCAGCAGTTACTCGGGACAGGGGAACAATGAGCAGTTCTTC. Translating gives CASSYSGQGNNEQFF.

The chain has TRBV7-9 and TRBJ1-2; D is possibly TRBD1 (6 bases). V shed 6 bases and J shed 8 bases, with 16 bases lying between them. Germline lookup yields CDR1 SEHNR and CDR2 FQNEAQ (reference sequence). This CDR3 comprises 13 residues. The CDR3 protein is CASRDSTSGGYTF. CDR3 coding DNA: TGTGCCAGCAGGGACAGTACCTCAGGGGGCTACACCTTC. Filled out from reference TRBV7-9 and TRBJ1-2, the complete variable domain reads DTGVSQNPRHKITKRGQNVTFRCDPISEHNRLYWYRQTLGQGPEFLTYFQNEAQLEKSRLLSDRFSAERPKGSFSTLEIQRTEQGDSAMYLCASRDSTSGGYTFGSGTRLTVV.

Here the CDR3 DNA reads TGTGCCAGCAGCCAGGGCCCTAGCGGGGATAGCTCCTACAATGAGCAGTTCTTC. This codes for CASSQGPSGDSSYNEQFF. This chain connects TRBV3-1 (or the pseudogene TRBV3-2) to TRBJ2-1; 9 bases agree with TRBD2. The CDR3 has 18 residues. CDR1 LGHDT and CDR2 YNNKEL come from the germline V gene (reference sequence). Losses at the gene ends were 3 bases for V and 0 bases for J; bases not matched to a gene: 9.

The CDR3 nucleotides read TGTGCCAGCAGCCACGCGGGAGGGCGGGCCGGGGAGCTGTTTTTT. This gives the protein CASSHAGGRAGELFF. J is TRBJ2-2 and V is TRBV9; 9 bases are shared with TRBD2. This CDR3 spans 15 amino acids. Losses at the gene ends were 4 bases for V and 6 bases for J; bases not matched to a gene: 7. Germline V gives CDR1 SGDLS, CDR2 YYNGEE.

The rearrangement links TRBV5-1 to TRBJ1-1, with 8 bases identical to TRBD1. The germline V gene encodes CDR1 SGHRS and CDR2 YFSETQ. CDR3 length equals 18 residues. The J segment lost 1 base and the V segment lost 2 bases, leaving 13 bases of the junction unmatched. CDR3 loop: CASSLTPDGRGQNTEAFF. DNA of the CDR3: TGCGCCAGCAGCTTAACCCCCGACGGCAGGGGGCAGAACACTGAAGCTTTCTTT.

The chain employs TRBV21-1 and TRBJ1-5. TRBV21-1 is reported as a pseudogene. The CDR3 extends over 15 amino acids. The CDR3 protein is CASSTGKDSNQPQHF. The CDR3 region has the DNA TGTGCCAGCAGCACGGGGAAAGATAGCAATCAGCCCCAGCATTTT.

The V gene is TRBV27, the J gene TRBJ2-2; tentative D call: TRBD1 (5 bases). This CDR3 is built from 13 residues. Germline V CDR1 and CDR2: MNHEY, SMNVEV (reference sequence). Trimming pared 6 bases from V and 4 bases from J, leaving 9 bases between. The CDR3 reads CASRLQGTGELFF. CDR3 DNA sequence: TGTGCCAGCAGACTCCAGGGCACCGGGGAGCTGTTTTTT.

The chain employs TRBV7-3 and TRBJ2-1; tentatively, D is TRBD2 (6 bases). This CDR3 is built from 16 residues. Germline values: CDR1 SGHTA, CDR2 FQGTGA. Between the trimmed V and J ends, which lost 2 bases and 4 bases, there was a span of 15 bases. The CDR3 sequence is CASSLSVTGGYNEQFF. Here the CDR3 DNA reads TGTGCCAGCAGCTTATCTGTTACCGGGGGTTACAATGAGCAGTTCTTC.

The chain employs TRBV28 and TRBJ2-7; D gene unclear. Trimming stripped 1 base from V and 7 bases from J, with 14 bases between. This CDR3 is 14 amino acids long. Per the germline V gene, CDR1 is MDHEN and CDR2 is SYDVKM. The CDR3 region is CASSLFSGSGEQYV. In DNA, the CDR3 is TGTGCCAGCAGTTTATTTTCGGGTTCTGGGGAGCAGTACGTC.

V is TRBV6-5 and J is TRBJ2-1; 12 nucleotides line up with TRBD2. In germline, CDR1 is MNHEY, CDR2 SVGAGI. Trimming at V came to 5 bases and at J to 7 bases, leaving 6 bases not matched to a gene. The CDR3 covers 15 residues. The DNA for the CDR3 is TGTGCCAGCAGTAGACTAGCGGGAGAGGGAAATGAGCAGTTCTTC. Translated: CASSRLAGEGNEQFF.

The chain has TRBV28 and TRBJ2-5, with a possible D match to TRBD2 (6 bases). The CDR3 has 14 residues. Germline loops: CDR1 MDHEN, CDR2 SYDVKM. Trimming left V 3 bases short and J 5 bases short, with 13 bases between. Here the CDR3 reads CASSFLLGRETQYF. The DNA of the CDR3 is TGTGCCAGCAGTTTCTTACTTGGGAGGGAGACCCAGTACTTC.

The chain has TRBV7-6 and TRBJ2-5; perhaps TRBD1 as D (6 bases). With 5 bases removed from V and 2 bases from J, the gap between germline ends came to 21 bases. Germline V lookup: CDR1 SGHVS, CDR2 FNYEAQ. The CDR3 length is 17 residues. The CDR3 nucleotides are TGTGCCAGCAGCCGACAGTCCACGGGACACCAGCAAGAGACCCAGTACTTC. This translates into CASSRQSTGHQQETQYF.

This clone appeared once. The CDR3 here is CASSTGQGFFGLAGGPGEQYF. The DNA of the CDR3 is TGTGCCAGCAGTACGGGACAGGGGTTTTTCGGACTAGCGGGAGGGCCGGGGGAGCAGTACTTC. The V call is TRBV28, the J call TRBJ2-7; 15 bases agree with TRBD2. The CDR3 has 21 amino acids. The J segment lost 7 bases and the V segment lost 5 bases, leaving 24 bases of the junction unmatched. Per the germline V gene, CDR1 is MDHEN and CDR2 is SYDVKM.

The chain uses TRBV27 and TRBJ1-1; TRBD1 matches at 8 bases. Germline-derived CDR1 and CDR2 are MNHEY and SMNVEV (reference sequence). The CDR3 runs to 14 residues. Germline trimming cut 6 bases from V and 1 base from J; bases unmatched to any gene: 4. The CDR3 spells CASRIRGQNTEAFF. CDR3 in DNA: TGTGCCAGCAGAATCAGGGGGCAGAACACTGAAGCTTTCTTT.

This clone was seen more than once but under ten times. The V gene is TRBV28, the J gene TRBJ1-1; 9 nucleotides line up with TRBD1. Per the germline V gene, CDR1 is MDHEN and CDR2 is SYDVKM. The V segment lost 6 bases and the J segment 5 bases; nucleotides outside the gene matches: 7. This CDR3 is 14 amino acids long. CDR3 nucleotide sequence: TGTGCCAGCAGCCTCGGGACAGGGTTGACTGAAGCTTTCTTT. The encoded protein is CASSLGTGLTEAFF.

This clone was seen a few times. The chain combines TRBV21-1 with TRBJ1-5; the table's D gene call, TRBD1, was not cross checked with the DNA. TRBV21-1 is deemed a pseudogene. The CDR3 runs 16 residues. Here the CDR3 DNA reads TGTGCCAGCAGCCTCCCGGACAGGGGGAACAATCAGCCCCAGCATTTT. Translation gives CASSLPDRGNNQPQHF.

V and J are TRBV19 and TRBJ2-7; a weak D match, TRBD1 (5 bases). The CDR3 has 14 amino acids. Trimming took off 5 bases at V and 1 base at J, with 12 bases between the two ends. Germline-derived CDR1 and CDR2 are LNHDA and SQIVND (reference sequence). This CDR3 is CASSVNRRSYEQYF. CDR3 sequence (DNA): TGTGCCAGTAGTGTCAACAGGAGATCCTACGAGCAGTACTTC.

V gene TRBV7-9 combines with J gene TRBJ2-7; 8 nucleotides line up with TRBD2. V lost 4 bases to trimming and J lost 2 bases; unmatched junction nucleotides: 4. This CDR3 has 14 amino acids. Germline CDR1 and CDR2: SEHNR and FQNEAQ (reference sequence). CDR3 bases: TGTGCCAGCAGCTCAGCGGGAGTAACCTACGAGCAGTACTTC. This encodes CASSSAGVTYEQYF.